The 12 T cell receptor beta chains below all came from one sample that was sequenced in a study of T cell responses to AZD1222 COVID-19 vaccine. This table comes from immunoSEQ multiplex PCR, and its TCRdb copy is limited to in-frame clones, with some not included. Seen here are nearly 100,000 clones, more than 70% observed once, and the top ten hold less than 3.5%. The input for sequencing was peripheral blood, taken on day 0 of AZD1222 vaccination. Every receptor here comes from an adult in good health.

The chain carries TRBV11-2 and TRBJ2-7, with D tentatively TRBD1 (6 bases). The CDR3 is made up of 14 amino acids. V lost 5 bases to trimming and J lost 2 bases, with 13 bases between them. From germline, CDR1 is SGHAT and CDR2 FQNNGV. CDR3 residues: CASSTTGQAYEQYF. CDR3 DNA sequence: TGTGCCAGCAGCACGACAGGCCAGGCCTACGAGCAGTACTTC. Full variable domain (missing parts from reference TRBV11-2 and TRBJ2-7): EAGVAQSPRYKIIEKRQSVAFWCNPISGHATLYWYQQILGQGPKLLIQFQNNGVVDDSQLPKDRFSAERLKGVDSTLKIQPAKLEDSAVYLCASSTTGQAYEQYFGPGTRLTVT.

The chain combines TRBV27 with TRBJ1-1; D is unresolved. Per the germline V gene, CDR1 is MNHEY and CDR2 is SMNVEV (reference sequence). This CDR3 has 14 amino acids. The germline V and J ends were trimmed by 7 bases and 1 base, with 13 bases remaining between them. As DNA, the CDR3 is TGTGCCAGCACCCCCTGGCGGGGGAACACTGAAGCTTTCTTT. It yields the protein CASTPWRGNTEAFF.

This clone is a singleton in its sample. The DNA of the CDR3 is TGTGCTAGTGGTTTGGGTGGGACACTCTTATACAATGAGCAGTTCTTC. Translated, it gives CASGLGGTLLYNEQFF. V and J are TRBV12-5 and TRBJ2-1; possible D gene TRBD1, 6 bases. This CDR3 is built from 16 residues. Germline V CDR1 and CDR2: LGHNT, FRNRAP. V was shortened by 1 base and J by 4 bases, with 14 bases between the two germline ends. Together with reference TRBV12-5 and TRBJ2-1, the CDR3 gives the full variable domain: DARVTQTPRHKVTEMGQEVTMRCQPILGHNTVFWYRQTMMQGLELLAYFRNRAPLDDSGMPKDRFSAEMPDATLATLKIQPSEPRDSAVYFCASGLGGTLLYNEQFFGPGTRLTVL.

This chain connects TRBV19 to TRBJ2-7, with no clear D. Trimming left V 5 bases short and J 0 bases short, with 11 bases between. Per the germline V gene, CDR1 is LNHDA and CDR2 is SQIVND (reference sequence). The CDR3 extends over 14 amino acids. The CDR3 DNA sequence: TGTGCCAGTAGTTCTCCGGCGAGCTCCTACGAGCAGTACTTC. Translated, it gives CASSSPASSYEQYF.

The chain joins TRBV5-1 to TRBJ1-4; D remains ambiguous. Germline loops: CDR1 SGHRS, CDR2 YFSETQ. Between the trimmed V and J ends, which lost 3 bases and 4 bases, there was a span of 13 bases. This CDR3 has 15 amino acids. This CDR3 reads CASSSFAGLNEKLFF. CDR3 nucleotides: TGCGCCAGCAGCTCCTTTGCAGGCCTTAATGAAAAACTGTTTTTT. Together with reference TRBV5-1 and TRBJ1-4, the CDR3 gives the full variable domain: KAGVTQTPRYLIKTRGQQVTLSCSPISGHRSVSWYQQTPGQGLQFLFEYFSETQRNKGNFPGRFSGRQFSNSRSEMNVSTLELGDSALYLCASSSFAGLNEKLFFGSGTQLSVL.

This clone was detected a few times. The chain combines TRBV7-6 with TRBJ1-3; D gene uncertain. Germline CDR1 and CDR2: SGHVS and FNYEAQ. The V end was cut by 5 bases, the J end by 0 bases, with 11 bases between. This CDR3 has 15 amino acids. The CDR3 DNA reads TGTGCCAGCAGCCCAGCCGGTGGCTCTGGAAACACCATATATTTT. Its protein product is CASSPAGGSGNTIYF.

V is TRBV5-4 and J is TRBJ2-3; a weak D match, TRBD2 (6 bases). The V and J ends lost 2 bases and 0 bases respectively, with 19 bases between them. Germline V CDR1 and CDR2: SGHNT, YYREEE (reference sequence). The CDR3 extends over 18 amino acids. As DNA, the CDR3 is TGTGCCAGCAGCTTTCCCGCAGGGCGGGGATCTAGCACAGATACGCAGTATTTT. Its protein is CASSFPAGRGSSTDTQYF.

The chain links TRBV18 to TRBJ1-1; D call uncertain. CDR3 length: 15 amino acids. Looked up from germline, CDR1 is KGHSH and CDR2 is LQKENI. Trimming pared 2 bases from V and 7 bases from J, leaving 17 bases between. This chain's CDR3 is CASSPTLTPRGEAFF. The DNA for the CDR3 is TGTGCCAGCTCACCAACCCTGACACCCCGGGGTGAAGCTTTCTTT.

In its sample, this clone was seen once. This CDR3 reads CASRGEGTTEAFF. The DNA for the CDR3 is TGTGCCAGCAGAGGGGAAGGGACCACTGAAGCTTTCTTT. This sequence joins TRBV6-5 and TRBJ1-1, with D possibly TRBD1 on 5 matching bases. The V gene's germline CDR1 is MNHEY and CDR2 SVGAGI. This CDR3 has 13 residues. V lost 6 bases to trimming and J lost 4 bases, with 12 bases between them.

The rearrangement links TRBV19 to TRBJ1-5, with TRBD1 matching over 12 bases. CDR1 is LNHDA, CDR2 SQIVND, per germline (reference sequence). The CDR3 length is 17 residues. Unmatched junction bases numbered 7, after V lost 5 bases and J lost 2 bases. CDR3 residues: CASSRDRGLGGNQPQHF. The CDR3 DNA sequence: TGTGCCAGTAGTCGGGACAGGGGGCTCGGGGGCAATCAGCCCCAGCATTTT.

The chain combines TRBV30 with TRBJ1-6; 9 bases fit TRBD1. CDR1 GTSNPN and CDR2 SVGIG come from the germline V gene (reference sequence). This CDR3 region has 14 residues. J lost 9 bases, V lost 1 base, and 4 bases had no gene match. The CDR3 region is CAWSGGQGSSPLHF. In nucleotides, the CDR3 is TGTGCCTGGAGTGGGGGACAGGGAAGTTCACCCCTCCACTTT. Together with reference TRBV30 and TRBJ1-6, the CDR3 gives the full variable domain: SQTIHQWPATLVQPVGSPLSLECTVEGTSNPNLYWYRQAAGRGLQLLFYSVGIGQISSEVPQNLSASRPQDRQFILSSKKLLLSDSGFYLCAWSGGQGSSPLHFGNGTRLTVT.

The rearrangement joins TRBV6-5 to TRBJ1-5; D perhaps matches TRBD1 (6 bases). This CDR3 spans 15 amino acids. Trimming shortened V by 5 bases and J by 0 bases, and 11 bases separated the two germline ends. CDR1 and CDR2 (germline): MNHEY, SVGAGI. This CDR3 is CASSHNRDSNQPQHF. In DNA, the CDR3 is TGTGCCAGCAGTCACAACAGGGATAGCAATCAGCCCCAGCATTTT.